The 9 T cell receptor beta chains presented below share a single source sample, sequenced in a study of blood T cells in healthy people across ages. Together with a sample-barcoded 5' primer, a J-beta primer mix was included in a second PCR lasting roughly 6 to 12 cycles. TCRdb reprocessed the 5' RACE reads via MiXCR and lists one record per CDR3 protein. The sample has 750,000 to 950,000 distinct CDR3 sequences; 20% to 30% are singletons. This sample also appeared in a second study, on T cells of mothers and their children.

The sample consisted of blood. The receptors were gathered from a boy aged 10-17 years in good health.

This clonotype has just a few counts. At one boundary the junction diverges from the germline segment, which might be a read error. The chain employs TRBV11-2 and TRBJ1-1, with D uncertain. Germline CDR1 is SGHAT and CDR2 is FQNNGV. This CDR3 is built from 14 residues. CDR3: CAGSLDPARKEAFF. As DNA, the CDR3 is TGTGCCGGCAGCTTAGATCCAGCCCGGAAGGAAGCTTTCTTT.

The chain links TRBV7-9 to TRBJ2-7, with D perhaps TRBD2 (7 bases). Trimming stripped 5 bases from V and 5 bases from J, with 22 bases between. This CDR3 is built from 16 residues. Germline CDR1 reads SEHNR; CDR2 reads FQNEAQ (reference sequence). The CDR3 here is CASSRGAPRRVNEQYF. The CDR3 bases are TGTGCCAGCAGCCGGGGGGCACCGCGAAGGGTGAACGAGCAGTACTTC.

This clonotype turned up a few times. The CDR3 reads CAISPGQGNEKLFF. The CDR3, as DNA: TGTGCCATCAGTCCGGGACAGGGGAATGAAAAACTGTTTTTT. This sequence joins TRBV10-3 and TRBJ1-4, with 10 bases aligning to TRBD1. V lost 5 bases, J lost 5 bases, and 2 bases stayed unmatched. This CDR3 region has 14 residues. Per the germline V gene, CDR1 is ENHRY and CDR2 is SYGVKD.

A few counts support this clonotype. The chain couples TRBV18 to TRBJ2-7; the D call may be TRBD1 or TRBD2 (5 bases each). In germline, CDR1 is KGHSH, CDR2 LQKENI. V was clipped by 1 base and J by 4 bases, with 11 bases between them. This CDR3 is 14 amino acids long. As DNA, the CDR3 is TGTGCCAGCTCACCACGGGGCGAGGGATACGAGCAGTACTTC. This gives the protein CASSPRGEGYEQYF.

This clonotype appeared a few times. The CDR3: CASSFKEGSYEQYF. The CDR3 DNA reads TGTGCCAGCAGTTTTAAGGAAGGCTCCTACGAGCAGTACTTC. The V gene is TRBV27, the J gene TRBJ2-7; D not certain. V was pared by 3 bases and J by 0 bases, with 9 bases between. Looked up from germline, CDR1 is MNHEY and CDR2 is SMNVEV (reference sequence). The CDR3 is 14 amino acids.

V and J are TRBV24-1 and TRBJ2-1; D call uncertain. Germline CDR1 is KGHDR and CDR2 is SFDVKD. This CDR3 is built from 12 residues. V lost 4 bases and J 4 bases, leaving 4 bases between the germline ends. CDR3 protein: CATSEGYNEQFF. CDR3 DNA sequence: TGTGCCACCAGTGAAGGGTACAATGAGCAGTTCTTC.

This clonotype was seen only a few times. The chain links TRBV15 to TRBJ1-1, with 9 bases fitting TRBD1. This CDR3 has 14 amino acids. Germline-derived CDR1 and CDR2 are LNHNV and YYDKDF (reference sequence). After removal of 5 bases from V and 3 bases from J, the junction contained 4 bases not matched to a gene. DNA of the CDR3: TGTGCCACCAGCCCCCGGGACAGGGACACTGAAGCTTTCTTT. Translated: CATSPRDRDTEAFF.

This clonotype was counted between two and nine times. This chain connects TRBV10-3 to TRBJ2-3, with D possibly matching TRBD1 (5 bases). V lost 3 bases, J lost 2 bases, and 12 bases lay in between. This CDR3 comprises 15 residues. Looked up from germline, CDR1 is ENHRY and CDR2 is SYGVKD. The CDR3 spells CAISDRQGPTDTQYF. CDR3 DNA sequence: TGTGCCATCAGTGACAGGCAGGGTCCCACAGATACGCAGTATTTT.

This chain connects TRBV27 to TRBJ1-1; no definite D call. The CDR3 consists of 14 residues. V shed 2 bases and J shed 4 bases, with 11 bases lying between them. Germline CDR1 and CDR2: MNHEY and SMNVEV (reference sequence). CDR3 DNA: TGTGCCAGCAGTTTACGGGGAAAGGGCACTGAAGCTTTCTTT. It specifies CASSLRGKGTEAFF.